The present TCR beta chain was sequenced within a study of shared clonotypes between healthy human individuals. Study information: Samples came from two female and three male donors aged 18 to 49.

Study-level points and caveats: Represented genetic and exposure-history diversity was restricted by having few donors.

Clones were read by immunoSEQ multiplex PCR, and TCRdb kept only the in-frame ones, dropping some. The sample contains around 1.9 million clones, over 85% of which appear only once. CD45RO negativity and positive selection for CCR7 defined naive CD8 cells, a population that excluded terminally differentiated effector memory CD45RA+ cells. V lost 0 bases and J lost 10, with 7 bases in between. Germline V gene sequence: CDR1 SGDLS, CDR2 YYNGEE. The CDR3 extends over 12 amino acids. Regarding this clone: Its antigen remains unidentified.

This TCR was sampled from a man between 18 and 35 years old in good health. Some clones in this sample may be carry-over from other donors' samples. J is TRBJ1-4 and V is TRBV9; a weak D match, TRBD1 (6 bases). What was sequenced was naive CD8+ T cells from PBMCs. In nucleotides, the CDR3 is TGTGCCAGCAGCGTAGAACAGGGAAAACTGTTTTTT. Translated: CASSVEQGKLFF. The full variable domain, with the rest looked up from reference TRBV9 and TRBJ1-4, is DSGVTQTPKHLITATGQRVTLRCSPRSGDLSVYWYQQSLDQGLQFLIQYYNGEERAKGNILERFSAQQFPDLHSELNLSSLELGDSALYFCASSVEQGKLFFGSGTQLSVL.